The 14 T cell receptor beta chains given below trace back to one sample, sequenced in a study of PD-L1 blockade in urothelial cancer. Data came from immunoSEQ multiplex PCR; TCRdb stores just in-frame clones and leaves some out. The sample holds under 100,000 clones, around 76% seen once. The sample consisted of PBMCs, taken around atezolizumab (anti-PD-L1) treatment. The receptors were sampled from a man aged 70-80 years with urothelial cancer.

V is TRBV5-1 and J is TRBJ2-5; D is uncertain. Trimming removed 1 base at V and 4 bases at J, with 8 bases between. This CDR3 is 13 amino acids long. Germline CDR1 is SGHRS and CDR2 is YFSETQ. The CDR3 coding sequence is TGCGCCAGCAGCTTGCAGGCCGGAGAGACCCAGTACTTC. Translation: CASSLQAGETQYF.

The V and J genes are TRBV5-1 and TRBJ1-6; unclear D gene. CDR1 SGHRS and CDR2 YFSETQ come from the germline V gene. The ends were cut back, 1 base at V and 0 bases at J, with 8 bases in the middle. The CDR3 extends over 16 amino acids. The CDR3 loop is CASSLQAGSYNSPLHF. DNA of the CDR3: TGCGCCAGCAGCTTGCAAGCGGGCTCCTATAATTCACCCCTCCACTTT.

This clone was seen only once. The rearrangement joins TRBV2 to TRBJ2-7; 7 nucleotides agree with TRBD2. The CDR3 length is 14 residues. Trimming removed 6 bases from V and 0 bases from J; junction bases left unmatched: 5. Germline-derived CDR1 and CDR2 are SNHLY and FYNNEI. The CDR3 spells CASRTSILSYEQYF. In DNA form, the CDR3 reads TGTGCCAGCAGGACTAGCATTCTCTCCTACGAGCAGTACTTC.

The chain uses TRBV7-6 and TRBJ1-2; tentative D call: TRBD1 (5 bases). The CDR3 runs 13 residues. The germline CDR1 and CDR2 sequences are SGHVS and FNYEAQ. V was cut by 3 bases and J by 4 bases, with 9 bases left in between. CDR3 amino acids: CASSFAGGYGYTF. The CDR3 nucleotides are TGTGCCAGCAGCTTCGCGGGGGGCTATGGCTACACCTTC.

This clone was observed a few times. The chain has TRBV6-5 and TRBJ1-1; D may be TRBD1 (5 bases). V gave up 5 bases and J gave up 3 bases, with 13 bases separating them. The CDR3 extends over 14 amino acids. The V gene's germline CDR1 is MNHEY and CDR2 SVGAGI. DNA of the CDR3: TGTGCCAGCAGTGTAAGGGGTGGGGACACTGAAGCTTTCTTT. Its translation is CASSVRGGDTEAFF.

A note on this clone: Other DNA sequences of this sample code for an identical CDR3. The J gene is TRBJ2-2, the V gene TRBV2; 7 positions match TRBD2. The CDR3 sequence is 14 residues long. After removal of 7 bases from V and 0 bases from J, the junction contained 2 bases not matched to a gene. Germline lookup yields CDR1 SNHLY and CDR2 FYNNEI. Written as DNA, the CDR3 is TGTGCCAGCAAGGGGACTACGAACACCGGGGAGCTGTTTTTT. This translates into CASKGTTNTGELFF.

V is TRBV10-3 and J is TRBJ1-2, with TRBD1 matching 7 bases. Germline V lookup: CDR1 ENHRY, CDR2 SYGVKD. This CDR3 region has 14 residues. Trimming cost V 4 bases and J 3 bases; bases outside gene matches: 5. CDR3 sequence: CAISAGGTDYGYTF. The CDR3 DNA is TGTGCCATCAGTGCAGGCGGGACAGACTATGGCTACACCTTC.

The chain employs TRBV5-6 and TRBJ2-5; 10 nucleotides match TRBD1. The CDR3 sequence is 15 residues long. Trimming cost V 2 bases and J 5 bases; bases outside gene matches: 6. Germline V lookup: CDR1 SGHDT, CDR2 YYEEEE. CDR3 amino acids: CASSLRDRGGETQYF. CDR3 DNA sequence: TGTGCCAGCAGCTTAAGGGACAGGGGCGGGGAGACCCAGTACTTC.

The V gene is TRBV5-1, the J gene TRBJ1-2; 11 bases align to TRBD1. CDR1 and CDR2 (germline): SGHRS, YFSETQ. Trimming at V came to 3 bases and at J to 3 bases, leaving 4 bases not matched to a gene. The CDR3 consists of 15 residues. The CDR3 DNA reads TGCGCCAGCAGCTCAGGGACAGGGGGAGACTATGGCTACACCTTC. This encodes CASSSGTGGDYGYTF.

As concerns this clone: One end of the junction varies from germline; a read error may be responsible. This chain connects TRBV7-7 to TRBJ2-1; TRBD2 matches at 14 bases. The CDR3 consists of 15 residues. Germline CDR1 reads SSHAT; CDR2 reads FNYEAQ (reference sequence). Here the CDR3 reads CASSPGTSGSDEQFF. The CDR3 bases are TGTGCTAGCAGCCCTGGGACTAGCGGGAGCGATGAGCAGTTCTTC.

This clone was seen just once. In DNA form, the CDR3 reads TGTGCCAGTAAGGAGCGGGCGTACCAAGAGACCCAGTACTTC. This gives the protein CASKERAYQETQYF. This sequence joins TRBV19 and TRBJ2-5; D perhaps matches TRBD2 (6 bases). This CDR3 region has 14 residues. Looked up from germline, CDR1 is LNHDA and CDR2 is SQIVND (reference sequence). The germline V and J ends were trimmed by 7 bases and 0 bases, with 12 bases remaining between them.

V usage is TRBV7-2 and J usage is TRBJ2-7, with 11 bases lining up with TRBD2. V shed 2 bases, J shed 9 bases, and the junction held 9 bases outside the gene matches. The germline V gene has CDR1 SGHTA and CDR2 FQGNSA. The CDR3 covers 15 residues. CDR3 amino acids: CASSLHLAGGSTQYF. The DNA of the CDR3 is TGTGCCAGCAGCTTACATCTAGCGGGAGGTAGTACGCAGTACTTC.

This clone was seen more than once but under ten times. The chain's CDR3 is CASSLGHRGQPQHF. The CDR3, as DNA: TGTGCCAGCAGCTTAGGTCACAGGGGGCAGCCCCAGCATTTT. The rearrangement uses TRBV7-2 and TRBJ1-5, with 8 bases identical to TRBD1. Germline CDR1 is SGHTA and CDR2 is FQGNSA. J was trimmed by 7 bases and V by 1 base; bases with no gene match: 3. The CDR3 spans 14 residues.

The V gene is TRBV6-5, the J gene TRBJ1-2; D not resolved. The CDR3 totals 14 residues. Germline V gives CDR1 MNHEY, CDR2 SVGAGI. V was shortened by 10 bases and J by 5 bases, with 20 bases between the two germline ends. This CDR3 reads CATGNRAGLYGYTF. For the CDR3, the DNA is TGTGCCACCGGAAACCGGGCCGGACTATATGGCTACACCTTC.